The 14 T cell receptor beta chains below were found in one sample sequenced in a study of identical twins. TCRdb reanalysed the 5' RACE reads using MiXCR and keeps one entry per CDR3 protein. This sample carries about 690,000 distinct CDR3 sequences, 5.5% to 6.5% of them seen once, and the ten largest clones take roughly 1.6%. Sequenced sample: naive T cells sorted from blood. The receptors were sampled from a man aged 18 to 29 in good health.

This clonotype has more than one count but fewer than ten. The chain employs TRBV6-2 or TRBV6-3 and TRBJ2-1; 10 bases fit TRBD2. V trimming: 4 bases; J trimming: 12 bases; junction bases outside the gene matches: 9. From germline, CDR1 is MNHEY and CDR2 SVGEGT. The CDR3 extends over 14 amino acids. As DNA, the CDR3 is TGTGCCAGCAGTTTATTAGCGGGAGGACGCTGGCAGTTCTTC. Translation gives CASSLLAGGRWQFF.

The CDR3 loop reads CSLGPTEQFF. CDR3 bases: TGCAGCCTCGGGCCGACCGAGCAGTTCTTC. The rearrangement uses TRBV29-1 and TRBJ2-1; the D is unclear. The V gene lost 8 bases and the J gene lost 10 bases, with 12 bases spanning the gap. This CDR3 comprises 10 residues. Germline assignment: CDR1 SQVTM and CDR2 ANQGSEA.

The chain employs TRBV24-1 and TRBJ1-2, with TRBD1 identical over 8 bases. V gave up 5 bases and J gave up 3 bases; unmatched junction bases: 22. CDR1 and CDR2 (germline): KGHDR, SFDVKD. This CDR3 has 20 amino acids. The CDR3 loop reads CATSAPGEPGQDSDYYGYTF. The DNA of the CDR3 is TGTGCCACCAGTGCCCCGGGGGAACCGGGACAGGACTCCGACTACTATGGCTACACCTTC.

This clonotype occurred many times. The gene calls are TRBV20-1 and TRBJ2-1; 7 bases are shared with TRBD1. V was pared by 2 bases and J by 4 bases, with 5 bases of the junction left unmatched. The V gene's germline CDR1 is DFQATT and CDR2 SNEGSKA (reference sequence). CDR3 size: 14 residues. The CDR3 DNA sequence: TGCAGTGCTAGAAGACAGGGAGCATACAATGAGCAGTTCTTC. It translates to CSARRQGAYNEQFF.

This clonotype was picked up many times. The J gene is TRBJ2-2, the V gene TRBV5-6; no clear D. This CDR3 contains 12 residues. Between the trimmed V and J ends, which lost 6 bases and 9 bases, there was a span of 12 bases. The germline V gene encodes CDR1 SGHDT and CDR2 YYEEEE. CDR3 sequence (DNA): TGTGCCAGCACCAGAACGTCCAGGGAGCTGTTTTTT. This gives the protein CASTRTSRELFF.

The V call is TRBV28, the J call TRBJ2-5; 7 positions match TRBD2. Germline V lookup: CDR1 MDHEN, CDR2 SYDVKM. This CDR3 comprises 14 residues. With V trimmed by 4 bases and J by 5 bases, 7 bases remained unmatched. CDR3 amino acids: CASSSLVGGETQYF. The CDR3 DNA sequence: TGTGCCAGCAGTTCGCTTGTCGGGGGGGAGACCCAGTACTTC.

The rearrangement uses TRBV10-3 and TRBJ2-3; no definite D call. The CDR3 has 16 amino acids. With 4 bases removed from V and 4 bases from J, the gap between germline ends came to 18 bases. Germline CDR1 reads ENHRY; CDR2 reads SYGVKD. The CDR3 spells CAISAQTAPTADTQYF. CDR3 DNA sequence: TGTGCCATCAGTGCCCAGACCGCCCCCACGGCAGATACGCAGTATTTT.

This clonotype was detected only a few times. The chain joins TRBV7-2 to TRBJ2-7; D is uncertain. Germline-derived CDR1 and CDR2 are SGHTA and FQGNSA. The V and J ends lost 2 bases and 0 bases respectively, with 11 bases between them. This CDR3 is 15 amino acids long. CDR3 loop: CASSLSVALSYEQYF. The CDR3 DNA is TGTGCCAGCAGCTTAAGTGTTGCCCTCTCCTACGAGCAGTACTTC.

At least ten counts were recorded for this clonotype. The rearrangement uses TRBV29-1 and TRBJ2-1; no definite D call. The CDR3 covers 13 residues. V was clipped by 4 bases and J by 2 bases, with 9 bases between them. Germline CDR1 and CDR2: SQVTM and ANQGSEA. The CDR3 here is CSVAIGPYNEQFF. CDR3 DNA: TGCAGCGTTGCGATTGGGCCCTACAATGAGCAGTTCTTC.

This clonotype was found many times. Because it lacks the conserved phenylalanine or tryptophan at the end, this CDR3 is likely a read error. V usage is TRBV4-2 and J usage is TRBJ1-1; no reliable D call. This CDR3 comprises 14 residues. Germline CDR1 and CDR2: LGHNA and YNFKEQ. Trimming pared 4 bases from V and 2 bases from J, leaving 11 bases between. For the CDR3, the DNA is TGTGCCAGCAGCCGCGAACTAGGAAACACTGAAGCTTTCCTT. This translates into CASSRELGNTEAFL.

This clonotype showed up many times. This chain connects TRBV12-3 or TRBV12-4 to TRBJ2-3; TRBD2 agrees at 8 bases. This CDR3 spans 13 amino acids. V trimming: 3 bases; J trimming: 12 bases; junction bases outside the gene matches: 8. The CDR3 bases are TGTGCCAGCAGTTTTACCCCCCGGGAGGGCCAGTATTTT. The encoded protein is CASSFTPREGQYF.

This clonotype was found many times. The genes are TRBV5-1 and TRBJ2-7; D is possibly TRBD1 or TRBD2 (5 bases each). CDR1 is SGHRS and CDR2 is YFSETQ in the germline V gene. V was cut by 3 bases and J by 4 bases, with 17 bases left in between. This CDR3 has 15 residues. Written as DNA, the CDR3 is TGCGCCAGCAGCTGGGACCGCCAGGGCCCGTACGAGCAGTACTTC. It codes for CASSWDRQGPYEQYF.

In its sample, this clonotype was seen a few times. V gene TRBV5-1 combines with J gene TRBJ2-7; possible D gene TRBD2, 6 bases. The CDR3 sequence is 14 residues long. The germline V gene has CDR1 SGHRS and CDR2 YFSETQ. The V end lost 1 base, the J end lost 7 bases, and 15 bases lay between the germline ends. The CDR3 spells CASSLSPEGIEQYF. In DNA form, the CDR3 reads TGCGCCAGCAGCTTGTCGCCGGAGGGAATTGAGCAGTACTTC.

This clonotype was counted at least ten times. J is TRBJ2-1 and V is TRBV20-1, with 9 bases lining up with TRBD2. From germline, CDR1 is DFQATT and CDR2 SNEGSKA (reference sequence). J gave up 7 bases and V 7 bases, and 11 bases lay outside the gene matches. The CDR3 has 14 residues. CDR3: CSGIAGGPGNEQFF. The CDR3 coding sequence is TGCAGTGGAATCGCGGGAGGGCCGGGGAATGAGCAGTTCTTC.